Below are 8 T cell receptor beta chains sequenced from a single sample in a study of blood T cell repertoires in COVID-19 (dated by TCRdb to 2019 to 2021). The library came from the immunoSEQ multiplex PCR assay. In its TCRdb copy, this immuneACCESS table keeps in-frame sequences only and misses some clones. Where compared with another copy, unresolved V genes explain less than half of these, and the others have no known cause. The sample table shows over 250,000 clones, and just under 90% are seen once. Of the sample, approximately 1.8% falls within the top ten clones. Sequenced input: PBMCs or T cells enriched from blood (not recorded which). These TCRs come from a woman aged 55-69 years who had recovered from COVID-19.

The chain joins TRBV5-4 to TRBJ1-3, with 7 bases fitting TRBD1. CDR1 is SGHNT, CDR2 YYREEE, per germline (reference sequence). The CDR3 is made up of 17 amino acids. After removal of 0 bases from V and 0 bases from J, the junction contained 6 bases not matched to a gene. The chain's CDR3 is CASSLGTTGSSGNTIYF. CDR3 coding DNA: TGTGCCAGCAGCTTGGGGACGACAGGGAGCTCTGGAAACACCATATATTTT.

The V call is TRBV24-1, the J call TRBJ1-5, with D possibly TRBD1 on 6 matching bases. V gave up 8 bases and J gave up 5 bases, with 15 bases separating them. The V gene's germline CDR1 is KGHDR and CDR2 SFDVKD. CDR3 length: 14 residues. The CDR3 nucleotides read TGTGCCACCAACAAGGGGGACGGTGATCAGCCCCAGCATTTT. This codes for CATNKGDGDQPQHF.

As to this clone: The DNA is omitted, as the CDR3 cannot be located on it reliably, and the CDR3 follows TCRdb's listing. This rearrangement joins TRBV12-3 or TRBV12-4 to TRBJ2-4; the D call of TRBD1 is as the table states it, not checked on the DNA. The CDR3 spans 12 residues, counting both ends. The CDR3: CASSSSTGKGYF.

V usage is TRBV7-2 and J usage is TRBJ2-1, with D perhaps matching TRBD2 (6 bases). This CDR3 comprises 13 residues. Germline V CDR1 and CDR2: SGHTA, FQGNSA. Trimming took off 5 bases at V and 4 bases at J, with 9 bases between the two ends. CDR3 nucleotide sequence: TGTGCCAGCAGCACCAGCGGGTACAATGAGCAGTTCTTC. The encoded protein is CASSTSGYNEQFF.

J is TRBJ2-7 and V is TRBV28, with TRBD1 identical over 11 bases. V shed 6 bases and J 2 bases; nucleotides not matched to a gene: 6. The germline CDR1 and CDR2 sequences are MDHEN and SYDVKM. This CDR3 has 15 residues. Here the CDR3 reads CASRSGQGAAYEQYF. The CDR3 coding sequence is TGTGCCAGCAGATCAGGACAGGGGGCAGCCTACGAGCAGTACTTC.

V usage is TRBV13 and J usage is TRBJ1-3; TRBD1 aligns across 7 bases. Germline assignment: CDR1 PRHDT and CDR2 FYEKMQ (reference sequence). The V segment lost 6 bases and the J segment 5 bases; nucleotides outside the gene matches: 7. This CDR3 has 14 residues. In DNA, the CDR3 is TGTGCCAGCAGGGAAGGGACAGACAGAAACACCATATATTTT. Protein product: CASREGTDRNTIYF.

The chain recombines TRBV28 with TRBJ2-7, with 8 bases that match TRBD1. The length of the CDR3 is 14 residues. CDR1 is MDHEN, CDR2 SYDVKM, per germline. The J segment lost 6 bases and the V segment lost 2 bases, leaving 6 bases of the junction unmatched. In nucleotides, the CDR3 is TGTGCCAGCAGTTTAGGCGGGACAGGATCCGAGCAGTACTTC. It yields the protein CASSLGGTGSEQYF.

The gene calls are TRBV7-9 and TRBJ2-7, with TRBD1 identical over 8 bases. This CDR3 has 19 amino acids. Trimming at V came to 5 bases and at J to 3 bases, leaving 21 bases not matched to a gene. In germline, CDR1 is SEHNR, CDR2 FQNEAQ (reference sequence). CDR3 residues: CASSPTIGKSTGVFYEQYF. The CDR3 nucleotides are TGTGCCAGCAGCCCGACGATAGGAAAGTCGACAGGGGTTTTCTACGAGCAGTACTTC.